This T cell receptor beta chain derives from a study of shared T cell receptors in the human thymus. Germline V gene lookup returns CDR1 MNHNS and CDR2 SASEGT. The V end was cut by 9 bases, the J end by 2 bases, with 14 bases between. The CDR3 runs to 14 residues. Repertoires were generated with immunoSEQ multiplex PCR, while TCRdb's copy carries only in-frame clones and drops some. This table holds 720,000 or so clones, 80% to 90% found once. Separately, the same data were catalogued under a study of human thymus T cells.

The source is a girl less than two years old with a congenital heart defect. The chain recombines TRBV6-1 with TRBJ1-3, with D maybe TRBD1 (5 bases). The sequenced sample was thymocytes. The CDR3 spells CASYGGGPGNTIYF. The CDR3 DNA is TGTGCCAGTTATGGGGGGGGTCCTGGAAACACCATATATTTT.